One sample yielded the 27 T cell receptor beta chains listed below, sequenced in a study of PD-1 blockade in classical Hodgkin lymphoma. Sequencing used immunoSEQ multiplex PCR; TCRdb keeps in-frame clones, though not all of them. Found here are about 43,000 clones, roughly 70% of them singletons; the top ten hold under 3.5%. Each patient experienced a relapse that followed autologous stem cell transplantation, and brentuximab vedotin exposure varied. Specimen: peripheral blood mononuclear cells (PBMCs), collected before the second cycle of nivolumab. The receptor set was obtained from a human donor with classical Hodgkin lymphoma.

Relative to its sample, this clone is medium-sized. The rearrangement joins TRBV5-3 to TRBJ1-5; D remains ambiguous. TRBV5-3 is assigned to the ORF class and has an uncertain function. V was trimmed by 4 bases and J by 0 bases, leaving 8 bases between them. This CDR3 has 14 amino acids. The CDR3, as DNA: TGTGCCAGAAGCCGGACTGTTAGCAATCAGCCCCAGCATTTT. This gives the protein CARSRTVSNQPQHF.

This clone was detected a few times. The chain joins TRBV10-3 to TRBJ1-2; D is perhaps TRBD1 (5 bases). Germline assignment: CDR1 ENHRY and CDR2 SYGVKD. The CDR3 sequence is 17 residues long. Between the trimmed V and J ends, which lost 7 bases and 1 base, there was a span of 22 bases. CDR3 loop: CAIKPNHVEGLNYGYTF. Written as DNA, the CDR3 is TGTGCCATCAAACCGAACCATGTGGAGGGGCTTAACTATGGCTACACCTTC.

The V gene is TRBV27, the J gene TRBJ2-2, with unresolved D. The CDR3 length is 13 residues. Germline V gene lookup returns CDR1 MNHEY and CDR2 SMNVEV (reference sequence). V lost 3 bases and J 6 bases, leaving 8 bases between the germline ends. The CDR3 region has the DNA TGTGCCAGCAGTTTGGAAGAGGCCGGGGAGCTGTTTTTT. It translates to CASSLEEAGELFF.

This chain joins TRBV9 and TRBJ2-1; 8 bases are a match to TRBD2. The CDR3 length is 14 residues. Trimming at V came to 3 bases and at J to 7 bases, leaving 6 bases not matched to a gene. The V gene's germline CDR1 is SGDLS and CDR2 YYNGEE. In DNA, the CDR3 is TGTGCCAGCAGCGAACTCACTAGCGGTAATGAGCAGTTCTTC. Its translation: CASSELTSGNEQFF.

V is TRBV5-6 and J is TRBJ1-4; D remains unclear. V lost 4 bases and J 3 bases, leaving 13 bases between the germline ends. Germline CDR1 is SGHDT and CDR2 is YYEEEE. CDR3 length equals 15 residues. CDR3 in amino acids: CASSLDLGPNEKLFF. CDR3 sequence (DNA): TGTGCCAGCAGCCTTGACTTGGGTCCTAATGAAAAACTGTTTTTT.

V is TRBV27 and J is TRBJ2-7; 7 bases agree with TRBD2. The CDR3 is 16 amino acids. Per the germline V gene, CDR1 is MNHEY and CDR2 is SMNVEV (reference sequence). The junction had 10 bases not matched to a gene; V was cut back by 3 bases and J by 2 bases. In DNA, the CDR3 is TGTGCCAGCAGTTTCGCCGCTAGCGGCCCTCCCTACGAGCAGTACTTC. It yields the protein CASSFAASGPPYEQYF.

The chain couples TRBV10-3 to TRBJ2-3, with 14 bases identical to TRBD2. The trim removed 7 bases at V and 5 bases at J, leaving 8 bases unmatched. This CDR3 comprises 16 residues. Germline V CDR1 and CDR2: ENHRY, SYGVKD. CDR3 region: CAINKGLAGDQDTQYF. The DNA for the CDR3 is TGTGCCATCAACAAGGGACTAGCGGGAGACCAAGATACGCAGTATTTT.

This chain links TRBV28 with TRBJ2-1, with 7 bases that match TRBD2. The germline gives CDR1 MDHEN, CDR2 SYDVKM. V was pared by 5 bases and J by 6 bases, with 10 bases of the junction left unmatched. The CDR3 extends over 15 amino acids. The CDR3 sequence: CASSLRTRSINEQFF. CDR3 coding DNA: TGTGCCAGCAGTCTTAGGACTAGATCGATCAATGAGCAGTTCTTC.

The V call is TRBV13, the J call TRBJ1-1; D may be TRBD1 (5 bases). The CDR3 extends over 12 amino acids. Between the trimmed V and J ends, which lost 5 bases and 10 bases, there was a span of 14 bases. Germline CDR1 and CDR2: PRHDT and FYEKMQ (reference sequence). The CDR3 region is CASSGGERTAFF. The CDR3 bases are TGTGCCAGCAGCGGGGGGGAGAGGACAGCTTTCTTT.

This clone was counted only a few times. The CDR3 loop reads CASSIEGTDYQPQHF. The CDR3 DNA reads TGTGCCAGTAGTATAGAAGGGACAGACTATCAGCCCCAGCATTTT. This chain links TRBV19 with TRBJ1-5; 7 bases line up with TRBD1. Germline V CDR1 and CDR2: LNHDA, SQIVND (reference sequence). Losses at the gene ends were 0 bases for V and 5 bases for J; bases not matched to a gene: 4. The CDR3 consists of 15 residues.

This chain joins TRBV6-5 and TRBJ2-5; no definite D call. The germline V gene encodes CDR1 MNHEY and CDR2 SVGAGI. Trimming cost V 6 bases and J 0 bases, with 8 bases left between them. The CDR3 has 13 amino acids. CDR3 residues: CASRRLYQETQYF. Written as DNA, the CDR3 is TGTGCCAGCAGGCGACTGTACCAAGAGACCCAGTACTTC.

The chain links TRBV27 to TRBJ2-1, with 7 bases fitting TRBD1. Trimming at V came to 5 bases and at J to 13 bases, leaving 8 bases not matched to a gene. The germline CDR1 and CDR2 sequences are MNHEY and SMNVEV (reference sequence). The CDR3 runs to 12 residues. CDR3 DNA: TGTGCCAGCAGTGTCGACAGGGCGGAACAGTTCTTC. Translated, it gives CASSVDRAEQFF.

The chain carries TRBV11-2 and TRBJ2-3; no reliable D call. The CDR3 sequence is 14 residues long. The V end lost 5 bases, the J end lost 2 bases, and 11 bases lay between the germline ends. From germline, CDR1 is SGHAT and CDR2 FQNNGV. CDR3 sequence (DNA): TGTGCCAGCAGCCAAACACAGATCACAGATACGCAGTATTTT. Its translation: CASSQTQITDTQYF.

This clone was observed a few times. This chain uses TRBV6-6 with TRBJ1-4, with 7 bases lining up with TRBD1. The V and J ends lost 6 bases and 4 bases, in that order; junction bases with no gene match: 5. This CDR3 comprises 14 residues. CDR1 MNHNY and CDR2 SVGAGI come from the germline V gene (reference sequence). CDR3 in amino acids: CASSQDRFNEKLFF. As DNA, the CDR3 is TGTGCCAGCAGCCAGGACAGGTTTAATGAAAAACTGTTTTTT.

The chain joins TRBV4-3 to TRBJ1-5, with a weak D call TRBD1 (5 bases). Trimming cost V 0 bases and J 1 base, with 13 bases left between them. CDR3 length equals 17 residues. Germline loops: CDR1 LGHNA, CDR2 YSLEER. CDR3 region: CASSQDPDILSNQPQHF. The CDR3, as DNA: TGCGCCAGCAGCCAAGATCCGGACATCCTAAGCAATCAGCCCCAGCATTTT.

The chain uses TRBV28 and TRBJ2-1, with 9 bases matching TRBD1. The V gene's germline CDR1 is MDHEN and CDR2 SYDVKM. The CDR3 covers 11 residues. V trimming: 6 bases; J trimming: 16 bases; junction bases outside the gene matches: 7. The CDR3 DNA reads TGTGCCAGCAGGGCTACAGGGGGCGCATTCTTC. This codes for CASRATGGAFF.

The rearrangement uses TRBV6-5 and TRBJ1-1, with D perhaps TRBD1 (6 bases). Per the germline V gene, CDR1 is MNHEY and CDR2 is SVGAGI. The V gene lost 4 bases and the J gene lost 1 base, with 13 bases spanning the gap. This CDR3 is built from 15 residues. Written as DNA, the CDR3 is TGTGCCAGCAGTTCAGGGGCACGGCGGAACACTGAAGCTTTCTTT. This sequence encodes CASSSGARRNTEAFF.

This clone was detected only once. The V and J genes are TRBV7-3 and TRBJ1-1; D remains ambiguous. Trimming removed 4 bases at V and 1 base at J, with 7 bases between. CDR1 is SGHTA and CDR2 is FQGTGA in the germline V gene. This CDR3 is 13 amino acids long. CDR3 bases: TGTGCCAGCAGCTCAGGACCGAACACTGAAGCTTTCTTT. The encoded protein is CASSSGPNTEAFF.

Relative to its sample, this clone is medium-sized. The CDR3 DNA reads as TGTGCCAGCAGCCTCGGGACAGGGGCTAGGGACGAGCAGTACTTC. Translating it yields CASSLGTGARDEQYF. This chain connects TRBV5-4 to TRBJ2-7; TRBD1 matches 10 bases. The CDR3 is 15 residues long. Trimming took 4 bases from V and 5 from J; bases not matched to a gene: 9. Germline lookup yields CDR1 SGHNT and CDR2 YYREEE (reference sequence).

This clone appeared a few times. The chain links TRBV29-1 to TRBJ2-7; TRBD1 agrees at 7 bases. From germline, CDR1 is SQVTM and CDR2 ANQGSEA. The J segment lost 6 bases and the V segment lost 2 bases, leaving 4 bases of the junction unmatched. The CDR3 spans 12 residues. Written as DNA, the CDR3 is TGCAGCGTTGAACAGGGGGAAGGCGAGCAGTACTTC. It specifies CSVEQGEGEQYF.

The CDR3 reads CATCPSGGNNEQFF. CDR3 in DNA: TGTGCCACCTGCCCTAGCGGGGGAAACAATGAGCAGTTCTTC. V is TRBV25-1 and J is TRBJ2-1, with 10 bases lining up with TRBD2. Germline lookup yields CDR1 MGHDK and CDR2 SYGVNS. The ends lost 10 bases at V and 5 bases at J; junction bases unmatched: 8. This CDR3 region has 14 residues. Based on the CDR3 plus reference TRBV25-1 and TRBJ2-1, the full variable domain is EADIYQTPRYLVIGTGKKITLECSQTMGHDKMYWYQQDPGMELHLIHYSYGVNSTEKGDLSSESTVSRIRTEHFPLTLESARPSHTSQYLCATCPSGGNNEQFFGPGTRLTVL.

The chain is built from TRBV7-3 and TRBJ2-2; TRBD2 aligns across 7 bases. V was clipped by 2 bases and J by 6 bases; unmatched bases: 6. Germline V gene sequence: CDR1 SGHTA, CDR2 FQGTGA. This CDR3 has 15 residues. This CDR3 is CASSLSTSIPGELFF. CDR3 bases: TGTGCCAGCAGCTTATCGACTAGCATTCCCGGGGAGCTGTTTTTT.

The V call is TRBV7-6, the J call TRBJ1-1; D remains unclear. CDR3 size: 15 residues. V gave up 1 base and J gave up 7 bases, with 16 bases separating them. Germline CDR1 is SGHVS and CDR2 is FNYEAQ. The CDR3 sequence: CASSLVFKVGLEAFF. CDR3 coding DNA: TGTGCCAGCAGCTTAGTTTTTAAGGTGGGCCTTGAAGCTTTCTTT. The whole variable domain, filled in from reference TRBV7-6 and TRBJ1-1, reads GAGVSQSPRYKVTKRGQDVALRCDPISGHVSLYWYRQALGQGPEFLTYFNYEAQQDKSGLPNDRFSAERPEGSISTLTIQRTEQRDSAMYRCASSLVFKVGLEAFFGQGTRLTVV.

This clone has more than one count but fewer than ten. The chain couples TRBV7-3 to TRBJ2-1, with TRBD2 identical over 7 bases. The CDR3 sequence is 16 residues long. Per the germline V gene, CDR1 is SGHTA and CDR2 is FQGTGA. V lost 5 bases to trimming and J lost 8 bases; unmatched junction nucleotides: 15. The CDR3 reads CASSAIGGSLTHEQFF. CDR3 DNA: TGTGCCAGCAGCGCGATCGGGGGGAGCTTGACACATGAGCAGTTCTTC.

The gene calls are TRBV11-3 and TRBJ2-3, with 13 positions matching TRBD2. The V gene end was trimmed by 5 bases and the J gene end by 6 bases; junction bases not matched to a gene: 2. Germline V CDR1 and CDR2: SGHNT, YENEEA. The CDR3 contains 14 residues. CDR3 sequence (DNA): TGTGCCAGCAGCCAGGGACTAGCGGGGGATACGCAGTATTTT. Its translation is CASSQGLAGDTQYF.

The chain's CDR3 is CASNPSWGTAYGYTF. The CDR3 bases are TGTGCCAGCAACCCATCTTGGGGGACAGCCTATGGCTACACCTTC. The chain is built from TRBV5-6 and TRBJ1-2; TRBD1 aligns across 7 bases. There are 15 residues in the CDR3. CDR1 and CDR2 from the germline V gene are SGHDT and YYEEEE. V dropped 6 bases and J dropped 4; count of bases not matched to a gene: 12.

This clone has a single count. This chain joins TRBV19 and TRBJ2-1; 8 bases align to TRBD2. The CDR3 is 14 amino acids. The V gene's germline CDR1 is LNHDA and CDR2 SQIVND (reference sequence). With 4 bases clipped from V and 9 bases from J, the junction kept 8 bases outside the gene matches. The DNA of the CDR3 is TGTGCCAGTAGTACTTCCGGGACTAGGGGTGAGCAGTTCTTC. It encodes CASSTSGTRGEQFF.